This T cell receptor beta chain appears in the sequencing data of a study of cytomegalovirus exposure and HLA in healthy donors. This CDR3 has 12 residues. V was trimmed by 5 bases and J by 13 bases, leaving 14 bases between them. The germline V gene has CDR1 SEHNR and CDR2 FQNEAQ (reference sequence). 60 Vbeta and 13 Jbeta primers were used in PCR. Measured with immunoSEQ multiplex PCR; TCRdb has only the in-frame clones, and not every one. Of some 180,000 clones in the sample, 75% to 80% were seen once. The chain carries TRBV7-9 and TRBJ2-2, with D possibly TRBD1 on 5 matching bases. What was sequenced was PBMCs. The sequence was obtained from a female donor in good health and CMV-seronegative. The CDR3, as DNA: TGTGCCAGCAGCCCTATAAGGGGTCGGCTGTTTTTT. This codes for CASSPIRGRLFF.